The rows below give T cell receptor beta chains drawn from one sample of a study of shared clonotypes between healthy human individuals. The table came from immunoSEQ multiplex PCR; TCRdb's copy has only in-frame clones and leaves some out. The sample records about 490,000 clones, around three quarters being singletons. Source material: PBMCs. Receptor source: a woman in her 40s in good health. Some clones in this sample may be carry-over from other donors' samples. CDR3s include the opening cysteine and the closing phenylalanine or tryptophan. Each record gives: D gene, clone size, J gene, V gene, CDR3 length, CDR3 protein, CDR3 DNA. The D gene is left open where the match is weak. Clone size appears in some rows only: once, few, many, or a class for an expanded clone.

D: .; size: .; J: TRBJ2-7; V: TRBV5-5; length: 15; CDR3: CASSLAAGGSYEQYF; DNA: TGTGCCAGCAGCTTGGCCGCAGGGGGGTCCTACGAGCAGTACTTC
D: .; size: few; J: TRBJ1-3; V: TRBV7-6; length: 15; CDR3: CASSRQFGSGNTIYF; DNA: TGTGCCAGCAGCCGACAGTTTGGCTCTGGAAACACCATATATTTT
D: .; size: .; J: TRBJ2-1; V: TRBV6-4; length: 14; CDR3: CASSSQPGYNEQFF; DNA: TGTGCCAGCAGTTCGCAGCCAGGCTACAATGAGCAGTTCTTC
D: .; size: .; J: TRBJ2-7; V: TRBV10-3; length: 11; CDR3: CAISEGVEQYF; DNA: TGTGCCATCAGCGAGGGGGTCGAGCAGTACTTC
D: .; size: .; J: TRBJ2-7; V: TRBV5-1; length: 17; CDR3: CASSLRGAARKGYEQYF; DNA: TGCGCCAGCAGCTTGAGGGGGGCGGCGCGTAAGGGATACGAGCAGTACTTC
D: .; size: .; J: TRBJ2-4; V: TRBV29-1; length: 11; CDR3: CSVEASDIQYF; DNA: TGCAGCGTTGAAGCGAGTGACATTCAGTACTTC
D: .; size: once; J: TRBJ2-2; V: TRBV6-1; length: 15; CDR3: CASSEEAGSAGELFF; DNA: TGTGCCAGCAGTGAAGAGGCAGGGAGCGCCGGGGAGCTGTTTTTT
D: .; size: .; J: TRBJ2-2; V: TRBV6-6; length: 15; CDR3: CASSYGEGATGELFF; DNA: TGTGCCAGCAGTTACGGGGAAGGGGCCACCGGGGAGCTGTTTTTT
D: TRBD1; size: .; J: TRBJ2-5; V: TRBV7-8; length: 16; CDR3: CASSLDSGGRGQTQYF; DNA: TGTGCCAGCAGCTTAGATTCAGGGGGCAGGGGACAGACCCAGTACTTC
D: TRBD2; size: .; J: TRBJ2-5; V: TRBV10-3; length: 17; CDR3: CAISEPGTSGNQETQYF; DNA: TGTGCCATCAGTGAACCGGGGACTAGCGGGAATCAAGAGACCCAGTACTTC
D: .; size: many; J: TRBJ2-1; V: TRBV12-2; length: 15; CDR3: CASRFPSGGLDEQFF; DNA: TGTGCAAGTCGCTTCCCATCGGGAGGCCTCGATGAGCAGTTCTTC
D: .; size: .; J: TRBJ2-7; V: TRBV18; length: 13; CDR3: CASSPGQNYEQYF; DNA: TGTGCCAGCTCCCCTGGACAAAACTACGAGCAGTACTTC
D: .; size: .; J: TRBJ2-7; V: TRBV11-1; length: 16; CDR3: CASSLETGRLAYEQYF; DNA: TGTGCCAGCAGCTTAGAAACCGGGCGGTTAGCCTACGAGCAGTACTTC